The rows below give T cell receptor beta chains drawn from one sample of a study of blood T cell repertoires in COVID-19. Only in-frame clones appear in the TCRdb table, and some are missing; sequencing was by immunoSEQ multiplex PCR. The sample contains 150,000 or so clones, 75% to 80% of which appear only once. Sequenced: PBMCs or T cells enriched from blood (not recorded which). The receptors shown here come from a woman in her 50s who had recovered from COVID-19. Both conserved end residues are part of each CDR3. A D gene is named only where the DNA matches it firmly. The size field is filled for only some rows; it gives once, few, many or a size class.

j_gene: TRBJ2-1
v_gene: TRBV18
abundance: NA
d_gene: TRBD1
CDR3aa: CASSPEKGTGPNEQFF
CDR3nt: TGTGCCAGCTCACCCGAGAAAGGGACAGGACCGAATGAGCAGTTCTTC

j_gene: TRBJ1-1
v_gene: TRBV27
abundance: NA
d_gene: NA
CDR3aa: CASSFMADTEAFF
CDR3nt: TGTGCCAGCAGTTTTATGGCAGACACTGAAGCTTTCTTT

j_gene: TRBJ2-2
v_gene: TRBV4-2
abundance: NA
d_gene: TRBD1
CDR3aa: CASSQDPGQGAGELFF
CDR3nt: TGTGCCAGCAGCCAGGATCCGGGACAGGGGGCCGGGGAGCTGTTTTTT

j_gene: TRBJ2-7
v_gene: TRBV19
abundance: NA
d_gene: TRBD2
CDR3aa: CASSTIAGESYEQYF
CDR3nt: TGTGCCAGTAGTACCATAGCGGGAGAAAGCTACGAGCAGTACTTC

j_gene: TRBJ2-3
v_gene: TRBV5-1
abundance: once
d_gene: TRBD1
CDR3aa: CASSLGTGPDTQYF
CDR3nt: TGCGCCAGCAGCTTGGGGACAGGCCCAGATACGCAGTATTTT

j_gene: TRBJ2-7
v_gene: TRBV5-1
abundance: NA
d_gene: NA
CDR3aa: CASSFGDRPDYEQYF
CDR3nt: TGCGCCAGCAGCTTTGGAGACAGGCCCGACTACGAGCAGTACTTC

j_gene: TRBJ2-2
v_gene: TRBV2
abundance: NA
d_gene: NA
CDR3aa: CASSLTGQSTGELFF
CDR3nt: TGTGCCAGCAGCTTAACAGGGCAATCGACCGGGGAGCTGTTTTTT

j_gene: TRBJ1-5
v_gene: TRBV7-8
abundance: NA
d_gene: NA
CDR3aa: CASSPPAGVWSNQPQHF
CDR3nt: TGTGCCAGCAGCCCTCCCGCGGGGGTGTGGAGCAATCAGCCCCAGCATTTT

j_gene: TRBJ1-1
v_gene: TRBV28
abundance: NA
d_gene: NA
CDR3aa: CASSMGLPEAFF
CDR3nt: TGTGCCAGCAGTATGGGACTGCCTGAAGCTTTCTTT

j_gene: TRBJ1-3
v_gene: TRBV6-5
abundance: NA
d_gene: NA
CDR3aa: CASRDTGNTIYF
CDR3nt: TGTGCCAGCAGGGACACTGGAAACACCATATATTTT

j_gene: TRBJ1-5
v_gene: TRBV21-1
abundance: NA
d_gene: NA
CDR3aa: CASSKRPGFSNQPQHF
CDR3nt: TGTGCCAGCAGCAAACGGCCGGGATTTAGCAATCAGCCCCAGCATTTT

j_gene: TRBJ2-1
v_gene: TRBV24-1
abundance: NA
d_gene: NA
CDR3aa: CATSDSRVLREEQFF
CDR3nt: TGTGCCACCAGTGATTCGAGGGTCCTACGGGAGGAGCAGTTCTTC

j_gene: TRBJ1-6
v_gene: TRBV6-4
abundance: NA
d_gene: TRBD1
CDR3aa: CASSDGSGDSDRGSYNSPLHF
CDR3nt: TGTGCCAGCAGTGACGGTAGTGGGGACAGCGACCGGGGCTCCTATAATTCACCCCTCCACTTT

j_gene: TRBJ1-1
v_gene: TRBV6-5
abundance: NA
d_gene: NA
CDR3aa: CASSYSIRGDSEAFF
CDR3nt: TGTGCCAGCAGTTACTCGATCAGGGGAGACAGTGAAGCTTTCTTT

j_gene: TRBJ2-5
v_gene: TRBV6-1
abundance: NA
d_gene: NA
CDR3aa: CASSDKETQYF
CDR3nt: TGTGCCAGCAGTGACAAAGAGACCCAGTACTTC

j_gene: TRBJ1-2
v_gene: TRBV10-3
abundance: NA
d_gene: NA
CDR3aa: CAISEPRSNYGYTF
CDR3nt: TGTGCCATCAGTGAGCCGCGGAGTAACTATGGCTACACCTTC

j_gene: TRBJ1-2
v_gene: TRBV28
abundance: once
d_gene: TRBD1
CDR3aa: CASMTGDYGYTF
CDR3nt: TGTGCCAGCATGACAGGGGACTATGGCTACACCTTC

j_gene: TRBJ1-3
v_gene: TRBV18
abundance: once
d_gene: NA
CDR3aa: CASSPTEGSGNTIYF
CDR3nt: TGTGCCAGCTCACCTACTGAGGGATCTGGAAACACCATATATTTT

j_gene: TRBJ1-2
v_gene: TRBV28
abundance: NA
d_gene: TRBD1
CDR3aa: CASSPRDRPLVGYTF
CDR3nt: TGTGCCAGCAGTCCCCGGGACAGGCCTCTCGTTGGCTACACCTTC

j_gene: TRBJ2-7
v_gene: TRBV2
abundance: few
d_gene: TRBD1
CDR3aa: CASSTDRDYEQYF
CDR3nt: TGTGCCAGCAGTACGGACAGGGACTACGAGCAGTACTTC

j_gene: TRBJ2-7
v_gene: TRBV28
abundance: NA
d_gene: NA
CDR3aa: CASSFGAAYEQYF
CDR3nt: TGTGCCAGCAGTTTTGGAGCTGCCTACGAGCAGTACTTC

j_gene: TRBJ1-5
v_gene: TRBV7-8
abundance: NA
d_gene: TRBD1
CDR3aa: CASTWDRGSPQHF
CDR3nt: TGTGCCAGCACCTGGGACAGGGGATCGCCCCAGCATTTT

j_gene: TRBJ1-5
v_gene: TRBV28
abundance: NA
d_gene: TRBD1
CDR3aa: CASSSGQGWSQPQHF
CDR3nt: TGTGCCAGCAGTTCCGGACAGGGCTGGAGTCAGCCCCAGCATTTT

j_gene: TRBJ2-1
v_gene: TRBV4-1
abundance: NA
d_gene: NA
CDR3aa: CASSQEGEASSYNEQFF
CDR3nt: TGCGCCAGCAGCCAAGAGGGGGAGGCTTCCTCCTACAATGAGCAGTTCTTC

j_gene: TRBJ1-1
v_gene: TRBV7-9
abundance: NA
d_gene: NA
CDR3aa: CASSDTTGYHTEAFF
CDR3nt: TGTGCCAGCAGCGATACTACAGGGTACCACACTGAAGCTTTCTTT

j_gene: TRBJ2-5
v_gene: TRBV10-2
abundance: once
d_gene: NA
CDR3aa: CASTPTRASGETQYF
CDR3nt: TGCGCCAGCACCCCGACTAGGGCGTCGGGTGAGACCCAGTACTTC

j_gene: TRBJ1-1
v_gene: TRBV27
abundance: once
d_gene: TRBD1
CDR3aa: CASKWTGGTEAFF
CDR3nt: TGTGCCAGCAAGTGGACAGGAGGGACTGAAGCTTTCTTT

j_gene: TRBJ2-6
v_gene: TRBV28
abundance: NA
d_gene: NA
CDR3aa: CASSSQGFTGANVLTF
CDR3nt: TGTGCCAGCAGTTCGCAGGGGTTCACTGGGGCCAACGTCCTGACTTTC

j_gene: TRBJ1-1
v_gene: TRBV5-1
abundance: once
d_gene: TRBD1
CDR3aa: CASSLQGAFTEAFF
CDR3nt: TGCGCCAGCAGCTTGCAGGGGGCATTCACTGAAGCTTTCTTT

j_gene: TRBJ2-7
v_gene: TRBV6-5
abundance: NA
d_gene: NA
CDR3aa: CASSGGSLREQYF
CDR3nt: TGTGCCAGCAGCGGAGGTTCCCTTCGCGAGCAGTACTTC

j_gene: TRBJ2-5
v_gene: TRBV27
abundance: NA
d_gene: TRBD2
CDR3aa: CASSPGLAGDRETQYF
CDR3nt: TGTGCCAGCAGTCCCGGACTAGCGGGAGATAGGGAGACCCAGTACTTC

j_gene: TRBJ2-7
v_gene: TRBV13
abundance: NA
d_gene: NA
CDR3aa: CASSADRYEQYF
CDR3nt: TGTGCCAGCAGCGCGGACAGATACGAGCAGTACTTC

j_gene: TRBJ2-3
v_gene: TRBV13
abundance: NA
d_gene: NA
CDR3aa: CASSFNLGGAADTQYF
CDR3nt: TGTGCCAGCAGCTTCAACCTGGGGGGAGCGGCAGATACGCAGTATTTT

j_gene: TRBJ2-3
v_gene: TRBV7-8
abundance: NA
d_gene: TRBD2
CDR3aa: CASSPRVGGTDTQYF
CDR3nt: TGTGCCAGCAGCCCCCGCGTGGGAGGGACAGATACGCAGTATTTT

j_gene: TRBJ1-2
v_gene: TRBV14
abundance: NA
d_gene: NA
CDR3aa: CASSQVGRTDYGYTF
CDR3nt: TGTGCCAGCAGCCAAGTTGGTAGGACAGACTATGGCTACACCTTC

j_gene: TRBJ2-1
v_gene: TRBV13
abundance: NA
d_gene: TRBD2
CDR3aa: CASSLGLAGEDEQFF
CDR3nt: TGTGCCAGCAGCTTAGGACTAGCGGGGGAGGATGAGCAGTTCTTC

j_gene: TRBJ2-3
v_gene: TRBV9
abundance: NA
d_gene: NA
CDR3aa: CASSVVGGGSTDTQYF
CDR3nt: TGTGCCAGCAGCGTAGTAGGTGGGGGGAGCACAGATACGCAGTATTTT

j_gene: TRBJ2-5
v_gene: TRBV27
abundance: NA
d_gene: TRBD2
CDR3aa: CASSSGLAGRETQYF
CDR3nt: TGTGCCAGCAGTTCGGGACTAGCGGGAAGGGAGACCCAGTACTTC

j_gene: TRBJ1-3
v_gene: TRBV30
abundance: NA
d_gene: NA
CDR3aa: CAWSVPGSPSGNTIYF
CDR3nt: TGTGCCTGGAGTGTACCGGGGTCCCCCTCTGGAAACACCATATATTTT

j_gene: TRBJ1-5
v_gene: TRBV2
abundance: NA
d_gene: NA
CDR3aa: CASSEALRRQYSNQPQHF
CDR3nt: TGTGCCAGCAGTGAAGCGCTTCGGCGACAATATAGCAATCAGCCCCAGCATTTT

j_gene: TRBJ2-2
v_gene: TRBV4-2
abundance: NA
d_gene: NA
CDR3aa: CASSQTRGRRTGELFF
CDR3nt: TGTGCCAGCAGCCAGACTAGGGGGCGTCGGACCGGGGAGCTGTTTTTT

j_gene: TRBJ1-6
v_gene: TRBV3-1/TRBV3-2
abundance: NA
d_gene: NA
CDR3aa: CASSPRPTENSPLHF
CDR3nt: TGTGCCAGCAGCCCTCGCCCAACCGAGAATTCACCCCTCCACTTT

j_gene: TRBJ2-2
v_gene: TRBV5-1
abundance: NA
d_gene: TRBD2
CDR3aa: CASSLEVGSGVSGELFF
CDR3nt: TGCGCCAGCAGCTTGGAAGTTGGTAGCGGGGTTTCCGGGGAGCTGTTTTTT

j_gene: TRBJ2-7
v_gene: TRBV28
abundance: NA
d_gene: TRBD2
CDR3aa: CASRRLAGPYEQYF
CDR3nt: TGTGCCAGCAGGCGACTAGCGGGCCCCTACGAGCAGTACTTC

j_gene: TRBJ2-5
v_gene: TRBV6-5
abundance: NA
d_gene: TRBD2
CDR3aa: CASSYGLAGTETQYF
CDR3nt: TGTGCCAGCAGTTACGGACTAGCGGGGACGGAGACCCAGTACTTC

j_gene: TRBJ2-3
v_gene: TRBV27
abundance: NA
d_gene: TRBD2
CDR3aa: CASSLFPSGGTDTQYF
CDR3nt: TGTGCCAGCAGTTTATTTCCCAGCGGGGGCACAGATACGCAGTATTTT

j_gene: TRBJ2-7
v_gene: TRBV30
abundance: NA
d_gene: TRBD2
CDR3aa: CAWTSGRIPTYEQYF
CDR3nt: TGTGCCTGGACCAGCGGGAGGATTCCTACCTACGAGCAGTACTTC

j_gene: TRBJ1-4
v_gene: TRBV13
abundance: NA
d_gene: NA
CDR3aa: CASSARGGGNEKLFF
CDR3nt: TGTGCCAGCAGCGCCCGGGGTGGAGGGAATGAAAAACTGTTTTTT

j_gene: TRBJ1-1
v_gene: TRBV12-3/TRBV12-4
abundance: few
d_gene: NA
CDR3aa: CATSWGGRGAFF
CDR3nt: TGTGCCACGTCTTGGGGGGGGAGGGGTGCTTTCTTT

j_gene: TRBJ2-2
v_gene: TRBV29-1
abundance: NA
d_gene: TRBD1
CDR3aa: CSVDYGQGTGELFF
CDR3nt: TGCAGCGTTGATTACGGACAGGGCACCGGGGAGCTGTTTTTT

j_gene: TRBJ2-1
v_gene: TRBV7-6
abundance: once
d_gene: NA
CDR3aa: CASSSGVGDEQFF
CDR3nt: TGTGCCAGCAGCTCCGGGGTCGGGGATGAGCAGTTCTTC